This TCR beta chain is from a study of T-cell reconstitution after alpha-beta-depleted transplantation in children. This sample's TCRbeta library carried unique molecular identifier barcodes. TCRdb itself ran the PCR reads through MiXCR, one entry per CDR3 protein. The table records 450,000 to 550,000 distinct CDR3 sequences, about an eighth of them present only once. General study findings and limits: Newly generated T cells supplied most T-cell counts and diversity one year post-transplant. Some patients owed their high day-60 TCRbeta diversity to surviving recipient T cells and thymic progenitors. Several hundred expanded graft clones reportedly gave rise to the alpha-beta T cells present about two months after transplant.

Trimming pared 1 base from V and 5 bases from J, leaving 15 bases between. The V gene's germline CDR1 is SGHTA and CDR2 FQGNSA. The CDR3 is 16 residues long. Notes on this clonotype: Its antigen is not identified.

The source is a female patient aged 2-10 years who had a stem cell transplant for aplastic anemia, so the T cells may come from the graft donor. Sequencing was performed on PBMCs, mostly from graft donor cells, taken 180 days after TCRalphabeta/CD19-depleted stem cell transplant. The chain links TRBV7-2 to TRBJ2-1; possible D gene TRBD2, 6 bases. As DNA, the CDR3 is TGTGCCAGCAGCTTAGGATATTGGCAGCGGGACAATGAGCAGTTCTTC. Protein sequence: CASSLGYWQRDNEQFF.